Included here is one T cell receptor beta chain sequence, with context. Its cognate antigen is unknown. V was cut by 0 bases and J by 8 bases, with 8 bases left in between. Germline values: CDR1 LGHNA, CDR2 YNFKEQ. The CDR3 is 14 amino acids. The data belong to a study of beta chain features in type 1 diabetes. Sequencing targeted expressed TCRB transcripts, as all isolated RNA had been reverse transcribed. Only in-frame clones appear in the TCRdb table, and some are missing; sequencing was by immunoSEQ multiplex PCR. The sample shows about 120,000 clones, roughly 15% of them seen only once. Study-wide results and caveats: TCRB CDR3s were moderately but significantly shorter in Type 1 diabetes patients in all four CD4+ subsets. VDJ junctions from type 1 diabetes patients carried fewer insertions and larger deletions.

This clonotype was obtained from a man younger than 40 with type 1 diabetes. The rearrangement links TRBV4-2 to TRBJ1-6; D not resolved. Sequencing was done on a sample of central memory CD4+ T cells from blood. The CDR3 coding sequence is TGTGCCAGCAGCCAAGATATCGCAGATTCACCCCTCCACTTT. The encoded protein is CASSQDIADSPLHF.